The entry that follows covers one TCR beta chain sequence. Original analysis: Estimation of nucleated cell counts relied on the amplification of reference gene primers. The table came from immunoSEQ multiplex PCR; TCRdb's copy has only in-frame clones and leaves some out. D and trimming come from the DNA, and the V and J calls and clone size come from that table. The data show about 150,000 clones, about 90% seen once. The entry originates in a study of blood T cell repertoires in COVID-19. Background on the study: Donors in the United States, Italy and Spain gave samples during acute or convalescent COVID-19. The analysed material was cDNA or gDNA that came from T cells, B-cell-depleted T cells, or PBMCs.

Germline CDR1 reads SGHRS; CDR2 reads YFSETQ. CDR3 length equals 16 residues. V lost 0 bases to trimming and J lost 3 bases; unmatched junction nucleotides: 4. Material: peripheral blood. The TCR sequence derives from a man between 60 and 75 years old with active or convalescent COVID-19. The rearrangement links TRBV5-1 to TRBJ2-2; 8 bases are a match to TRBD2. The CDR3 sequence: CASSLASGSHTGELFF. The CDR3 DNA is TGCGCCAGCAGCTTGGCTAGCGGGTCTCACACCGGGGAGCTGTTTTTT.